This T cell receptor beta chain was profiled in a study of control samples from healthy donors and cancer patients. Profiled with immunoSEQ multiplex PCR; TCRdb holds only in-frame clones, not every one. Of approximately 160,000 clones detected, around nine tenths appear once; the ten largest clones hold 0.55% to 0.7%. V lost 2 bases, J lost 0 bases, and 8 bases lay in between. Germline V gene lookup returns CDR1 SGHTA and CDR2 FQGNSA. The CDR3 has 15 amino acids. The V call is TRBV7-2, the J call TRBJ1-5; D is uncertain. Sequenced sample: blood. This sequence was found in a woman aged 25 to 39 in good health. DNA for the CDR3: TGTGCCAGCAGCTTAAACTGGGATAGCAATCAGCCCCAGCATTTT. It encodes CASSLNWDSNQPQHF. The full variable domain, with the rest looked up from reference TRBV7-2 and TRBJ1-5, is GAGVSQSPSNKVTEKGKDVELRCDPISGHTALYWYRQSLGQGLEFLIYFQGNSAPDKSGLPSDRFSAERTGGSVSTLTIQRTQQEDSAVYLCASSLNWDSNQPQHFGDGTRLSIL.